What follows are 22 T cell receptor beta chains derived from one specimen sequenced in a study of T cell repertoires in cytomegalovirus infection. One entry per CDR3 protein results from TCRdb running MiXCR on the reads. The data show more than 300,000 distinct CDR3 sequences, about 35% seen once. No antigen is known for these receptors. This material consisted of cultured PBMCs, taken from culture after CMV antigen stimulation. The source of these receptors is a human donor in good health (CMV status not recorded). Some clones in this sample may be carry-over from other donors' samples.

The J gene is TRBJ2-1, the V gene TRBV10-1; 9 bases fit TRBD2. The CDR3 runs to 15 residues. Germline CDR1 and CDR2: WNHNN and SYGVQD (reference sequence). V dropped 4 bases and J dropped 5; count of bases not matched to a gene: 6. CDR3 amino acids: CASSGNSGRDNEQFF. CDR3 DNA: TGCGCCAGCAGTGGAAATAGCGGGAGAGACAATGAGCAGTTCTTC.

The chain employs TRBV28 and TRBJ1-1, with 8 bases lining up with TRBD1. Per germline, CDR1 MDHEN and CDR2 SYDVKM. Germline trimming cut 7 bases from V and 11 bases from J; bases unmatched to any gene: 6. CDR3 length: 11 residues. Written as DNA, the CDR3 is TGTGCCAGCACCATGACAGGGGCCGCTTTCTTT. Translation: CASTMTGAAFF.

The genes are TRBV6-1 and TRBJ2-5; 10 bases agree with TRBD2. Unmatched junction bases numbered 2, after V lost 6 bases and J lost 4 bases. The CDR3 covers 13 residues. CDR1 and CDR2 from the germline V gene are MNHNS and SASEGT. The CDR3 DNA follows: TGTGCCAGCAGAGTAGCGGGAGGAGAGACCCAGTACTTC. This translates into CASRVAGGETQYF.

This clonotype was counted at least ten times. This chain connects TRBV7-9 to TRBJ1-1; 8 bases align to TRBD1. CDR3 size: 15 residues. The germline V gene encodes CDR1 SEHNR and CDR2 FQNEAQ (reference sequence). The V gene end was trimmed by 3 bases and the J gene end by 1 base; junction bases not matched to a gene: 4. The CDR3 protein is CASSLTGAKNTEAFF. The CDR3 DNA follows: TGTGCCAGCAGCTTGACAGGGGCAAAGAACACTGAAGCTTTCTTT. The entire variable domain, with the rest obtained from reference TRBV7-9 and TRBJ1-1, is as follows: DTGVSQNPRHKITKRGQNVTFRCDPISEHNRLYWYRQTLGQGPEFLTYFQNEAQLEKSRLLSDRFSAERPKGSFSTLEIQRTEQGDSAMYLCASSLTGAKNTEAFFGQGTRLTVV.

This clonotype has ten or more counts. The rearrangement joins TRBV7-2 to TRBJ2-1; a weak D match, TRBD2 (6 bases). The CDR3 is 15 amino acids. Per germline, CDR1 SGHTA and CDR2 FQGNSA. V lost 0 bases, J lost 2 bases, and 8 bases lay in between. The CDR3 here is CASSLAGGAYNEQFF. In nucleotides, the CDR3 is TGTGCCAGCAGCTTAGCGGGAGGAGCCTACAATGAGCAGTTCTTC.

This CDR3 is CASSFPNGDTQYF. The CDR3 region has the DNA TGTGCCAGCAGCTTTCCAAATGGTGATACGCAGTATTTT. The genes are TRBV5-4 and TRBJ2-3; D uncertain. CDR1 and CDR2 (germline): SGHNT, YYREEE (reference sequence). The CDR3 spans 13 residues. Trimming stripped 2 bases from V and 6 bases from J, with 10 bases between.

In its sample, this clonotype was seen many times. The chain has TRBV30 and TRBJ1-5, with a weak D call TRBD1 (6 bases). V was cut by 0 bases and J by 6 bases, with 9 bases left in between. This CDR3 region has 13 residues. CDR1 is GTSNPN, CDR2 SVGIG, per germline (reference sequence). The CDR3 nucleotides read TGTGCCTGGAGTGTAGGGGGGACTCAGCCCCAGCATTTT. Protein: CAWSVGGTQPQHF.

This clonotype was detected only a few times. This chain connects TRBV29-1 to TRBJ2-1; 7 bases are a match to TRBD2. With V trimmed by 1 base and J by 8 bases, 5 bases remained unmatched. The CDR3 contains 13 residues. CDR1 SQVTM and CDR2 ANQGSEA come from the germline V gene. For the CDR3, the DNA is TGCAGCGTTGAAGGCGGGAGTGTCTATGAGCAGTTCTTC. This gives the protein CSVEGGSVYEQFF.

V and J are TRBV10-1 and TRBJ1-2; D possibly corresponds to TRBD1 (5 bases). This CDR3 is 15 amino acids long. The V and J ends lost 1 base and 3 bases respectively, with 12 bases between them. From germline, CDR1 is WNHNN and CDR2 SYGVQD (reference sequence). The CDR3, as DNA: TGCGCCAGCAGTGAGTTGAGGGGTGACGACTATGGCTACACCTTC. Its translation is CASSELRGDDYGYTF.

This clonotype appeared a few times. CDR3 sequence: CASSHRSAGANVLTF. The CDR3 DNA sequence: TGTGCCAGCAGCCATCGGTCGGCGGGGGCCAACGTCCTGACTTTC. The chain combines TRBV7-2 with TRBJ2-6; D is unresolved. Germline CDR1 is SGHTA and CDR2 is FQGNSA. The V gene lost 5 bases and the J gene lost 4 bases, with 12 bases spanning the gap. The CDR3 contains 15 residues.

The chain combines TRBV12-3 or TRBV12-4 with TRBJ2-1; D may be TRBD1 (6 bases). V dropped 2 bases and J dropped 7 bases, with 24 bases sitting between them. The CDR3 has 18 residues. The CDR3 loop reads CASSLWADSRIRGNEQFF. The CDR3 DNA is TGTGCCAGCAGTTTATGGGCTGACTCTAGAATTAGGGGGAATGAGCAGTTCTTC.

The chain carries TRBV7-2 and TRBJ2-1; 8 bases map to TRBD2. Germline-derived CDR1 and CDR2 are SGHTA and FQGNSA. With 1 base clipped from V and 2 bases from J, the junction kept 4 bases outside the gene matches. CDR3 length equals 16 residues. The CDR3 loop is CASSLVAGGTYNEQFF. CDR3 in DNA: TGTGCCAGCAGCTTAGTGGCGGGAGGCACCTACAATGAGCAGTTCTTC.

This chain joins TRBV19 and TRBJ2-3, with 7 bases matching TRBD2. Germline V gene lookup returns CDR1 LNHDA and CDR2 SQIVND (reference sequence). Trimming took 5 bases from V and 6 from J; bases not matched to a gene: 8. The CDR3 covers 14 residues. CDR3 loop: CASSPAGDRDTQYF. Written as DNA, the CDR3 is TGTGCCAGTAGTCCGGCGGGGGACCGGGATACGCAGTATTTT.

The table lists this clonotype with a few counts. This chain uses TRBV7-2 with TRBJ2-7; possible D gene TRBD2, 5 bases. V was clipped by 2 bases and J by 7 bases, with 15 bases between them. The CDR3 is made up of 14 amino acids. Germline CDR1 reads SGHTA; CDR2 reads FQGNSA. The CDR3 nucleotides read TGTGCCAGCAGCTTAAGTTTCACCTCGGGAGAGCAGTACGTC. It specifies CASSLSFTSGEQYV.

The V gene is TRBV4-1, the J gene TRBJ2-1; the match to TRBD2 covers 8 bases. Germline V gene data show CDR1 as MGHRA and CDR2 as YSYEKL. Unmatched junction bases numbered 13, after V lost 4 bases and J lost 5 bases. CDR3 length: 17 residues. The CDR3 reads CASSRSDGRASHNEQFF. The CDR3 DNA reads TGCGCCAGCAGCCGATCTGACGGGAGGGCCTCGCACAATGAGCAGTTCTTC.

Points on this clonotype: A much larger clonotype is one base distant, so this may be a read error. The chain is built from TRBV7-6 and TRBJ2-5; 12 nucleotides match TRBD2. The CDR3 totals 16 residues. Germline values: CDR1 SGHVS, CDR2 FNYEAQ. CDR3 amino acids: CVSSQLAGGASETQYF. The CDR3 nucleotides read TGTGTCAGCAGCCAACTAGCGGGGGGAGCGTCCGAGACCCAGTACTTC.

CDR3 nucleotides: TGTGCCATCAGTGAGTCGGGGGGACAGGGGGCGCAAGGTGAAGCTTTCTTT. This sequence encodes CAISESGGQGAQGEAFF. V is TRBV10-3 and J is TRBJ1-1; 12 nucleotides match TRBD1. Per germline, CDR1 ENHRY and CDR2 SYGVKD. CDR3 size: 17 residues. The V segment lost 0 bases and the J segment 7 bases; nucleotides outside the gene matches: 9.

The CDR3 loop reads CASIPREPAGELFF. For the CDR3, the DNA is TGTGCCAGCATTCCCCGGGAGCCCGCCGGGGAGCTGTTTTTT. The rearrangement joins TRBV28 to TRBJ2-2, with a tentative D call TRBD2 (6 bases). Between the trimmed V and J ends, which lost 7 bases and 6 bases, there was a span of 15 bases. Germline lookup yields CDR1 MDHEN and CDR2 SYDVKM. The length of the CDR3 is 14 residues.

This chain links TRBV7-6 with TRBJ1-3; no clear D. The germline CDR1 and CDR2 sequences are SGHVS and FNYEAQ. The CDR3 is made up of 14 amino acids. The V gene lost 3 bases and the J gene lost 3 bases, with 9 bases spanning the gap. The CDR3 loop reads CASSLLEGGNTIYF. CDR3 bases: TGTGCCAGCAGCTTGCTCGAAGGTGGAAACACCATATATTTT.

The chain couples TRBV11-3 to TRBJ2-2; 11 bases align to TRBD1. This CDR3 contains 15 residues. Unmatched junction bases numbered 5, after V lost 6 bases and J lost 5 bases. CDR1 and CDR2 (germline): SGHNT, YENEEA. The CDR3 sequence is CASRAGTGGTGELFF. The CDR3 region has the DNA TGTGCCAGCAGAGCCGGGACAGGGGGGACCGGGGAGCTGTTTTTT. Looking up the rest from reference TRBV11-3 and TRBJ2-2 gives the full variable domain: EAGVVQSPRYKIIEKKQPVAFWCNPISGHNTLYWYLQNLGQGPELLIRYENEEAVDDSQLPKDRFSAERLKGVDSTLKIQPAELGDSAVYLCASRAGTGGTGELFFGEGSRLTVL.

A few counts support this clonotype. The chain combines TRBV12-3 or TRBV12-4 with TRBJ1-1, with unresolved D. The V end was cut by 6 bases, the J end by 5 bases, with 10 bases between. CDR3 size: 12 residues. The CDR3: CASSPDPTEAFF. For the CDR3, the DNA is TGTGCCAGCAGCCCAGATCCGACTGAAGCTTTCTTT.

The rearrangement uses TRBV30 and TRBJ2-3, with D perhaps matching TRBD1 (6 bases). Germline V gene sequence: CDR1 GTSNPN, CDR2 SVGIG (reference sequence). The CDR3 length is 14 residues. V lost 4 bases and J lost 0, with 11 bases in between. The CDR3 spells CAWNPGQSTDTQYF. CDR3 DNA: TGTGCCTGGAATCCGGGACAAAGCACAGATACGCAGTATTTT.